The next 19 T cell receptor beta chains were all read from a single sample in a study of blood T cell repertoires in COVID-19. Generated by immunoSEQ multiplex PCR, the TCRdb table keeps only in-frame clones and is missing some. The sample shows 110,000 or so clones, about nine tenths of them seen only once. Sequenced input: peripheral blood. Every receptor here comes from a human donor in a cohort sampled during active COVID-19.

The genes are TRBV5-4 and TRBJ1-3; a possible D gene is TRBD1 (5 bases). CDR3 length equals 18 residues. The V end was cut by 5 bases, the J end by 1 base, with 22 bases between. Germline V gene lookup returns CDR1 SGHNT and CDR2 YYREEE (reference sequence). DNA for the CDR3: TGTGCCAGCAGTTCCTGGGGTCCTGTTGGGGGGTCTGGAAACACCATATATTTT. It yields the protein CASSSWGPVGGSGNTIYF.

This chain uses TRBV30 with TRBJ2-7, with TRBD1 matching 8 bases. V gave up 5 bases and J gave up 4 bases; unmatched junction bases: 4. Germline V gene sequence: CDR1 GTSNPN, CDR2 SVGIG (reference sequence). This CDR3 has 12 amino acids. DNA of the CDR3: TGTGCCTGGGCCAGGGGGCCTTACGAGCAGTACTTC. This gives the protein CAWARGPYEQYF.

The rearrangement joins TRBV27 to TRBJ2-2, with TRBD2 identical over 10 bases. CDR3 size: 15 residues. Germline trimming cut 2 bases from V and 6 bases from J; bases unmatched to any gene: 3. In germline, CDR1 is MNHEY, CDR2 SMNVEV (reference sequence). The chain's CDR3 is CASSLVSGGSGELFF. Written as DNA, the CDR3 is TGTGCCAGCAGTTTAGTTAGCGGGGGGTCCGGGGAGCTGTTTTTT.

This chain uses TRBV29-1 with TRBJ2-7; 7 bases are a match to TRBD1. Trimming cost V 5 bases and J 3 bases; bases outside gene matches: 10. Germline loops: CDR1 SQVTM, CDR2 ANQGSEA. The CDR3 sequence is 14 residues long. This CDR3 is CSVLNRGRNYEQYF. The DNA of the CDR3 is TGCAGCGTTCTCAACAGGGGCCGCAACTACGAGCAGTACTTC.

V and J are TRBV19 and TRBJ2-5, with 7 bases matching TRBD1. Germline-derived CDR1 and CDR2 are LNHDA and SQIVND (reference sequence). This CDR3 is 13 amino acids long. Losses at the gene ends were 5 bases for V and 5 bases for J; bases not matched to a gene: 5. The CDR3 loop is CASSGTEAETQYF. CDR3 coding DNA: TGTGCCAGTAGTGGGACAGAGGCGGAGACCCAGTACTTC.

About this clone: Other DNA sequences of this sample code for an identical CDR3. The gene calls are TRBV5-1 and TRBJ2-5, with 7 nucleotides matching TRBD2. V lost 0 bases and J lost 5; bases outside the gene matches: 1. Looked up from germline, CDR1 is SGHRS and CDR2 is YFSETQ. CDR3 size: 13 residues. As DNA, the CDR3 is TGCGCCAGCAGCTTGGGGGGAGGGGAGACCCAGTACTTC. The encoded protein is CASSLGGGETQYF.

This clone was counted a few times. The genes are TRBV15 and TRBJ1-4, with D tentatively TRBD1 (6 bases). V shed 6 bases and J shed 2 bases, with 10 bases lying between them. CDR3 length equals 14 residues. Germline V CDR1 and CDR2: LNHNV, YYDKDF (reference sequence). The CDR3 reads CATSIQGTNEKLFF. CDR3 sequence (DNA): TGTGCCACCAGTATTCAGGGGACTAATGAAAAACTGTTTTTT.

This clone was picked up one time. V gene TRBV28 combines with J gene TRBJ1-5, with D perhaps TRBD1 (6 bases). Between the trimmed V and J ends, which lost 8 bases and 6 bases, there was a span of 23 bases. This CDR3 region has 16 residues. Germline CDR1 and CDR2: MDHEN and SYDVKM. CDR3 residues: CASRRVRGPPSQPQHF. For the CDR3, the DNA is TGTGCCAGCCGCAGAGTCAGGGGCCCGCCCAGTCAGCCCCAGCATTTT.

The genes are TRBV15 and TRBJ1-3; D not certain. Between the trimmed V and J ends, which lost 3 bases and 0 bases, there was a span of 6 bases. The CDR3 runs 14 residues. Looked up from germline, CDR1 is LNHNV and CDR2 is YYDKDF (reference sequence). The CDR3 DNA sequence: TGTGCCACCAGCAGCCCCCTCTCTGGAAACACCATATATTTT. This codes for CATSSPLSGNTIYF.

On this clone itself: Other nucleotide sequences from this sample produce the same CDR3. The genes are TRBV12-3 or TRBV12-4 and TRBJ1-2; perhaps TRBD1 as D (5 bases). V lost 3 bases and J lost 4, with 6 bases in between. This CDR3 comprises 12 residues. In DNA, the CDR3 is TGTGCCAGCAGTTTTCAGGGCTATGGCTACACCTTC. Residues: CASSFQGYGYTF.

Only one count was recorded for this clone. At one of its ends the junction is not consistent with the germline gene, which may arise from a read error. The chain is built from TRBV7-9 and TRBJ1-3; no definite D call. The CDR3 runs 15 residues. Germline-derived CDR1 and CDR2 are SEHNR and FQNEAQ (reference sequence). Written as DNA, the CDR3 is TGTGCCAGCAGCATAGCGTCGGGTCGTGGAAACACCATATATTTT. Its translation: CASSIASGRGNTIYF.

V gene TRBV19 combines with J gene TRBJ2-5; 15 bases align to TRBD2. From germline, CDR1 is LNHDA and CDR2 SQIVND (reference sequence). CDR3 length: 17 amino acids. Unmatched junction bases numbered 9, after V lost 5 bases and J lost 5 bases. This CDR3 reads CASSPGLAGGPWETQYF. CDR3 sequence (DNA): TGTGCCAGTAGTCCTGGACTAGCGGGAGGGCCCTGGGAGACCCAGTACTTC.

V and J are TRBV7-8 and TRBJ2-3, with 7 bases aligning to TRBD2. V was clipped by 5 bases and J by 4 bases; unmatched bases: 9. The CDR3 is 15 amino acids. Germline V gene data show CDR1 as SGHVS and CDR2 as FQNEAQ. The CDR3 loop is CASSHRDYRADTQYF. CDR3 DNA: TGTGCCAGCAGCCATCGGGACTATCGGGCAGATACGCAGTATTTT.

The chain joins TRBV3-1 (or the pseudogene TRBV3-2) to TRBJ2-2, with a tentative D call TRBD2 (5 bases). CDR1 is LGHDT and CDR2 is YNNKEL in the germline V gene (reference sequence). The V gene lost 5 bases and the J gene lost 6 bases, with 16 bases spanning the gap. This CDR3 contains 15 residues. The DNA for the CDR3 is TGTGCCAGCAGCGACGGGCGGGCGTGGGCCGGGGAGCTGTTTTTT. Translated: CASSDGRAWAGELFF.

V gene TRBV5-1 combines with J gene TRBJ1-1; 10 nucleotides agree with TRBD1. In germline, CDR1 is SGHRS, CDR2 YFSETQ. J was trimmed by 4 bases and V by 6 bases; bases with no gene match: 21. This CDR3 comprises 19 residues. The CDR3 is CASTRGTGAAENSITEAFF. DNA of the CDR3: TGCGCCAGCACCCGAGGGACAGGGGCCGCCGAGAACTCAATCACTGAAGCTTTCTTT.

This chain joins TRBV5-4 and TRBJ2-1; perhaps TRBD2 as D (6 bases). V lost 0 bases and J lost 6, with 13 bases in between. The CDR3 has 15 amino acids. CDR1 SGHNT and CDR2 YYREEE come from the germline V gene (reference sequence). CDR3 residues: CASSLGSRDRNEQFF. The DNA for the CDR3 is TGTGCCAGCAGCTTGGGATCGCGGGACCGCAATGAGCAGTTCTTC.

This clone appeared once. The V gene is TRBV6-2 or TRBV6-3, the J gene TRBJ1-5, with D unresolved. Germline CDR1 and CDR2: MNHEY and SVGEGT. The length of the CDR3 is 15 residues. Trimming took 0 bases from V and 0 from J, leaving 6 bases between them. The CDR3 protein is CASSYSGVSNQPQHF. The CDR3, as DNA: TGTGCCAGCAGTTACTCAGGAGTTAGCAATCAGCCCCAGCATTTT.

This clone was seen only once. The chain joins TRBV7-9 to TRBJ2-7, with unresolved D. Germline-derived CDR1 and CDR2 are SEHNR and FQNEAQ (reference sequence). The CDR3 extends over 12 amino acids. Trimming took 5 bases from V and 4 from J, leaving 9 bases between them. The CDR3 DNA follows: TGTGCCAGCAGCCCACAGAATTACGAGCAGTACTTC. This translates into CASSPQNYEQYF.

The gene calls are TRBV19 and TRBJ1-1; the D gene is possibly TRBD1 (5 bases). With 6 bases removed from V and 1 base from J, the gap between germline ends came to 18 bases. The germline V gene encodes CDR1 LNHDA and CDR2 SQIVND (reference sequence). The CDR3 extends over 16 amino acids. CDR3 nucleotides: TGTGCCAGTAGGTCCATCCGTTTGGGGCAGAACACTGAAGCTTTCTTT. Translating gives CASRSIRLGQNTEAFF. The full variable domain, rest sourced from reference TRBV19 and TRBJ1-1, is DGGITQSPKYLFRKEGQNVTLSCEQNLNHDAMYWYRQDPGQGLRLIYYSQIVNDFQKGDIAEGYSVSREKKESFPLTVTSAQKNPTAFYLCASRSIRLGQNTEAFFGQGTRLTVV.